This T cell receptor (beta chain) was profiled in a study of beta chain features in type 1 diabetes. Study-level information: Examination covered 100 million to 140 million sorted cells spanning all samples. General study findings and limits: Moderate yet significant TCRB CDR3 shortening was seen in Type 1 diabetes patients in all four CD4+ subsets. HLA effects on TCRB rearrangement stayed unresolved here.

Every isolated RNA sample was fully reverse transcribed, so sequencing captured expressed TCRB transcripts. Approximately 3.6 million reads, on average, came from each naive, central memory and regulatory T cell sample. Using immunoSEQ multiplex PCR, the repertoire was profiled, and TCRdb retains in-frame clones only, with some absent. The data hold around 430,000 clones, with around 28% observed a single time. As to this clone: Its antigen is not known.

This CDR3 spans 15 amino acids. CDR1 is GTSNPN, CDR2 SVGIG, per germline (reference sequence). V was pared by 4 bases and J by 3 bases, with 8 bases of the junction left unmatched. This chain connects TRBV30 to TRBJ1-5; 8 bases fit TRBD1. This receptor was taken from a man younger than 30 in good health. Sequencing was carried out using naive CD4+ T cells from blood. The CDR3 loop is CAWNFQGAYNQPQHF. CDR3 coding DNA: TGTGCCTGGAATTTCCAGGGGGCCTACAATCAGCCCCAGCATTTT.